This is a list of T cell receptor beta chains from one sample in a study of blood T cells in healthy people across ages. TCRdb ran MiXCR on the 5' RACE reads and lists one entry per CDR3 protein. The top ten clones hold around 12% of a sample with approximately 1,000,000 distinct CDR3 sequences, 30% to 40% of them seen once. Material for sequencing was blood. Receptor source: a man aged 18 to 30 in good health. The CDR3 runs from the conserved cysteine through the conserved F or W. The order of the fields is J gene, V gene, clone size, D gene, CDR3 DNA, CDR3 protein. The D gene is left open where the match is weak. Not every row has a clone size; where given, it reads once, few, many or a size class.

TRBJ1-2 | TRBV7-9 | few | . | TGTGCCAGCAGCTTAGCATTTCGGGACACGGGGTTGTCGAACTATGGCTACACCTTC | CASSLAFRDTGLSNYGYTF
TRBJ1-2 | TRBV6-6 | . | TRBD1 | TGTGCCAGCAGTTACCCCCAGGGGGTTGGCTATGGCTACACCTTC | CASSYPQGVGYGYTF
TRBJ1-4 | TRBV7-9 | . | . | TGTGCCAGCAGCTCACGACCGGGACTGCGGACTAATGAAAAACTGTTTTTT | CASSSRPGLRTNEKLFF
TRBJ2-7 | TRBV5-6 | . | . | TGTGCCCGCTGGACCCTGGCAGGCTATACCTACGAGCAGTACTTC | CARWTLAGYTYEQYF
TRBJ2-1 | TRBV4-1 | . | TRBD2 | TGCGCCAGCAGCCAAAAATCCCTAGCGGGGCTTTACAATGAGCAGTTCTTC | CASSQKSLAGLYNEQFF
TRBJ2-2 | TRBV5-1 | . | . | TGCGCCAGCAGCTTAGCCGTTAGCGGAGTGAACACCGGGGAGCCGTTTTTT | CASSLAVSGVNTGEPFF
TRBJ2-7 | TRBV27 | . | . | TGTGCCAGCAGTCCGCGACTAGAGGGGTCCTACAATGAGCAGTACTTC | CASSPRLEGSYNEQYF
TRBJ2-1 | TRBV7-8 | . | TRBD2 | TGTGCCAGCAGCTTCGGTGCGGGGGAAAACTACAATGAGCAGTTCTTC | CASSFGAGENYNEQFF
TRBJ2-2 | TRBV14 | few | TRBD2 | TGTGCCAGCAGCCCCACTAGCGGGGGGACCATGCACGGGGAGCTGTTTTTT | CASSPTSGGTMHGELFF
TRBJ1-4 | TRBV5-1 | . | TRBD1 | TGCGCCAGCAGCCCGGACAGGGGGCCCGAAAAACTGTTTTTT | CASSPDRGPEKLFF
TRBJ2-3 | TRBV25-1 | once | TRBD2 | TGTGCCAGCAGAAATGGGACTAGCGGCACAGATACGCAGTATTTT | CASRNGTSGTDTQYF
TRBJ1-2 | TRBV11-2 | . | TRBD1 | TGTGCCAGCAGCTTAGACGTCGTTCCGGGACAGGGAGACTATGGCTACACCTTC | CASSLDVVPGQGDYGYTF
TRBJ2-1 | TRBV5-1 | . | TRBD2 | TGCGCCAGCAGCTTCGGACTAGAGTATGAGCAGTTCTTC | CASSFGLEYEQFF